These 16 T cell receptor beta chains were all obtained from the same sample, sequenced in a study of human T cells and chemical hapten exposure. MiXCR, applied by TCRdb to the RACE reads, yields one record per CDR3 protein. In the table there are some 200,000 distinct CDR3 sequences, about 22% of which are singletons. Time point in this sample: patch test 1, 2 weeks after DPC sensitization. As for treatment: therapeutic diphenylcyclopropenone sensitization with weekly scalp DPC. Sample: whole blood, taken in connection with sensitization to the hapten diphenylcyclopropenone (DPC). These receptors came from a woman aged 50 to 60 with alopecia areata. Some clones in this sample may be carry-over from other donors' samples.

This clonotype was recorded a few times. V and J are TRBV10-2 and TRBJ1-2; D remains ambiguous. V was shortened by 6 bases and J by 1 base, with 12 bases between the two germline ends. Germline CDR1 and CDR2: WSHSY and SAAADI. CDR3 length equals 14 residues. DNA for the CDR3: TGCGCCAGCAGCCCACAGTCCGATAACTATGGCTACACCTTC. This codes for CASSPQSDNYGYTF.

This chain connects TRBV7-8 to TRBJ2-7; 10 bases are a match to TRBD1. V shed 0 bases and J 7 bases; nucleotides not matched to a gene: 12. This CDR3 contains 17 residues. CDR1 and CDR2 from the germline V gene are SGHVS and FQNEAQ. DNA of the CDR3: TGTGCCAGCAGCTTAGCGCGGCGCGACAGGGGGCTTCGGGAGCAGTACTTC. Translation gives CASSLARRDRGLREQYF. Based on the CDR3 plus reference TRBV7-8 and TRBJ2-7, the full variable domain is GAGVSQSPRYKVAKRGQDVALRCDPISGHVSLFWYQQALGQGPEFLTYFQNEAQLDKSGLPSDRFFAERPEGSVSTLKIQRTQQEDSAVYLCASSLARRDRGLREQYFGPGTRLTVT.

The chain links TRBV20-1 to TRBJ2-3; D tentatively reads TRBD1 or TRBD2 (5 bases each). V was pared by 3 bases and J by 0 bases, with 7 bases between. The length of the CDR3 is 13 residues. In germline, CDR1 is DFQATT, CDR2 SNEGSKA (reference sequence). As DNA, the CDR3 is TGCAGTGCTAGCGGGGCTAGCACAGATACGCAGTATTTT. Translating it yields CSASGASTDTQYF.

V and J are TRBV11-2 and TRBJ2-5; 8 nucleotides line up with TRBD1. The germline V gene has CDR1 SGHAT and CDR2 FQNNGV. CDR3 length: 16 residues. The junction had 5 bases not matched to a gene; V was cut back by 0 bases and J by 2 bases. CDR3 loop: CASSLDSRTGQETQYF. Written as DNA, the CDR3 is TGTGCCAGCAGCTTAGATTCCAGGACAGGGCAAGAGACCCAGTACTTC.

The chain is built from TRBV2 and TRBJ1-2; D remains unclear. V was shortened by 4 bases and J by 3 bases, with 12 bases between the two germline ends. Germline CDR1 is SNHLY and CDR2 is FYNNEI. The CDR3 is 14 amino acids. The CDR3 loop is CASSGVGSHYGYTF. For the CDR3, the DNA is TGTGCCAGCAGTGGGGTAGGGTCGCACTATGGCTACACCTTC.

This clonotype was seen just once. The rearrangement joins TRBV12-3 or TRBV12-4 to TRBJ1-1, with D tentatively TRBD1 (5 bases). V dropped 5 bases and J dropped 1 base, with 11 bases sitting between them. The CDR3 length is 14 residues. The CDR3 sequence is CASSPHRSNTEAFF. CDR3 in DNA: TGTGCCAGCAGTCCTCACAGGTCGAACACTGAAGCTTTCTTT.

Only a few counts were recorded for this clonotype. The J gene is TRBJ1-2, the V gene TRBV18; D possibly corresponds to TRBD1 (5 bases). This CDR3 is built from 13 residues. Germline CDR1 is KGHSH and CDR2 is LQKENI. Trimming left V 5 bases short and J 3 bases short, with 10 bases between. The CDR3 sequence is CASSRDGDYGYTF. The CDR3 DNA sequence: TGTGCCAGCTCAAGGGACGGGGACTATGGCTACACCTTC.

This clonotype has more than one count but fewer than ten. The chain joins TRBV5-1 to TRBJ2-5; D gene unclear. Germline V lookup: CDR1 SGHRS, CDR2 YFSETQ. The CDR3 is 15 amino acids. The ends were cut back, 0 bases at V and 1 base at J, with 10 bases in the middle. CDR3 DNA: TGCGCCAGCAGCTTGGTGGGTGACGGCCAAGAGACCCAGTACTTC. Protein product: CASSLVGDGQETQYF.

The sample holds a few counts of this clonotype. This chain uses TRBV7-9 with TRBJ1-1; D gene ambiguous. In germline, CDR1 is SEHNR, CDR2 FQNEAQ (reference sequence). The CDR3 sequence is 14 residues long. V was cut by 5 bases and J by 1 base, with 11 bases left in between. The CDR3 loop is CASSEDSPNTEAFF. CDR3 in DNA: TGTGCCAGCAGCGAAGATTCACCGAACACTGAAGCTTTCTTT.

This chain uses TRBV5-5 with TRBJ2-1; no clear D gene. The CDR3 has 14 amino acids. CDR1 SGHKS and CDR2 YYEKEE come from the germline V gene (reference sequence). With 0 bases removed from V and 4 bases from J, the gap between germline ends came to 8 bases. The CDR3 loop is CASSLVGPYNEQFF. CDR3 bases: TGTGCCAGCAGCTTGGTAGGACCTTACAATGAGCAGTTCTTC.

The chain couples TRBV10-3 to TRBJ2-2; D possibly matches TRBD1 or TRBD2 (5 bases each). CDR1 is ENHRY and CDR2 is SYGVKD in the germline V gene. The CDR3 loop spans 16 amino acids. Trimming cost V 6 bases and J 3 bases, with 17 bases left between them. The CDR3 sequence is CAIRVGPGPYTGELFF. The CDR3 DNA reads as TGTGCCATCAGGGTTGGACCGGGACCCTACACCGGGGAGCTGTTTTTT.

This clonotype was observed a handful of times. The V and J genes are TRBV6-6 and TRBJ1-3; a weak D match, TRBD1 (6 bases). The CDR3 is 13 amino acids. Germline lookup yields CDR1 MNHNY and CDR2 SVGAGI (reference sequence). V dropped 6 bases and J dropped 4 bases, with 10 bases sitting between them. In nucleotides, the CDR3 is TGTGCCAGCAGGCGGGGGCAAGGAAACACCATATATTTT. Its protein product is CASRRGQGNTIYF.

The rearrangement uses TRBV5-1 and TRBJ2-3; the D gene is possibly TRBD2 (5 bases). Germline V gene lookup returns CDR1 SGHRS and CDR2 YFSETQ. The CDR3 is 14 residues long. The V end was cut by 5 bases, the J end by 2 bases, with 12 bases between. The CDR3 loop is CASRVALITDTQYF. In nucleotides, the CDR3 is TGCGCCAGCAGGGTAGCGCTCATCACAGATACGCAGTATTTT.

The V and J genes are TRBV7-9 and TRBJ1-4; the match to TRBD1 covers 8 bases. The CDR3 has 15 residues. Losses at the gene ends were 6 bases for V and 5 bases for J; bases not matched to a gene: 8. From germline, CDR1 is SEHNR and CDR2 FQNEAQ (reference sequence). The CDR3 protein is CASSPSTGGNEKLFF. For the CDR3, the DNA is TGTGCCAGCAGTCCCAGTACAGGGGGAAATGAAAAACTGTTTTTT.

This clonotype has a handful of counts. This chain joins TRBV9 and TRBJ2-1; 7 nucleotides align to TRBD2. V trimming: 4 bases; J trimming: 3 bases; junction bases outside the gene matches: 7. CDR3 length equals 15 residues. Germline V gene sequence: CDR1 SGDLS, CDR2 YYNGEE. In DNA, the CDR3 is TGTGCCAGCAGCCCAGTTGCTAGCGGCTACAATGAGCAGTTCTTC. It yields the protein CASSPVASGYNEQFF.

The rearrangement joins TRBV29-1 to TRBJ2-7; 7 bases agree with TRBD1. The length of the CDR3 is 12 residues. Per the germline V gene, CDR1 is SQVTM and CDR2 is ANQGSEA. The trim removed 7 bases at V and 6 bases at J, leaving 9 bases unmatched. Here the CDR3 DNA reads TGCAGCGGTGGACAGGAACTCGGCGAGCAGTACTTC. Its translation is CSGGQELGEQYF.